The entry below gives a single T cell receptor (beta chain) sequence along with its context. The CDR3 consists of 14 residues. CDR1 is LGHNA and CDR2 is YNFKEQ in the germline V gene. Trimming took 0 bases from V and 5 from J, leaving 10 bases between them. The data were taken from a study of blood T cell repertoires in COVID-19. Study context: Samples representing acute and convalescent COVID-19 were sourced from the United States, Italy and Spain. The analysed material was cDNA or gDNA that came from T cells, B-cell-depleted T cells, or PBMCs.

Original processing methods: Nucleated cell number was recorded as an estimate derived from reference gene primer amplification. Produced via immunoSEQ multiplex PCR; TCRdb's table is partial and in-frame only. V and J calls and clone size come straight from that table; D and trimming were deduced from the DNA. The data show roughly 180,000 clones, about 75% seen once. This chain joins TRBV4-2 and TRBJ2-5; D is unclear. The origin of this receptor is a woman between 45 and 65 years old with active or convalescent COVID-19. The specimen was peripheral blood. This chain's CDR3 is CASSQDSNSETQYF. The CDR3 bases are TGTGCCAGCAGCCAAGATTCGAACTCGGAGACCCAGTACTTC.